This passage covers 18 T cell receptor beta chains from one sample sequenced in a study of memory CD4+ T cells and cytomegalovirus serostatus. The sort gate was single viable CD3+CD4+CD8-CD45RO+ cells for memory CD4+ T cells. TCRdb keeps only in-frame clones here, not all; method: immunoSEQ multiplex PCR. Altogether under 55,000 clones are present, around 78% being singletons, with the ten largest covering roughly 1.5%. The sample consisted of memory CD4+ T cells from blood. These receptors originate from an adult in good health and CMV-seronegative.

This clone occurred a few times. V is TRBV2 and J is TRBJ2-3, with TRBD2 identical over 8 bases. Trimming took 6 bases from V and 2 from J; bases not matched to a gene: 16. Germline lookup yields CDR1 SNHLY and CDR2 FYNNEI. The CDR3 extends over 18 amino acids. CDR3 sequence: CASRFPHRTAGATDTQYF. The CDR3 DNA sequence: TGTGCCAGCAGATTCCCGCATCGGACAGCGGGGGCCACAGATACGCAGTATTTT.

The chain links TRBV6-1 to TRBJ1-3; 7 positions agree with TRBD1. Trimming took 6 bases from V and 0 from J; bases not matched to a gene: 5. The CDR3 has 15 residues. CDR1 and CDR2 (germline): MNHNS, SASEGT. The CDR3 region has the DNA TGTGCCAGCAGCCGGGACAGTCTCTCTGGAAACACCATATATTTT. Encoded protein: CASSRDSLSGNTIYF.

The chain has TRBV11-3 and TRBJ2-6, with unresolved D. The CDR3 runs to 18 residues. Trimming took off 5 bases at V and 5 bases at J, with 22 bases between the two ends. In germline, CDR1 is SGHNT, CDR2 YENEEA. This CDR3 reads CASSDFWSRQSRANVLTF. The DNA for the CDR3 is TGTGCCAGCAGCGACTTCTGGTCTCGACAAAGTCGGGCCAACGTCCTGACTTTC.

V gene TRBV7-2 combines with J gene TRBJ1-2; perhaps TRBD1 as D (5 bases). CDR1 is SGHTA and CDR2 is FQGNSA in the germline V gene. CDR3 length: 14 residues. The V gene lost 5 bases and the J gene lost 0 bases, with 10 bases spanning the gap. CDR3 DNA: TGTGCCAGCAGCATGGGACGGACTAACTATGGCTACACCTTC. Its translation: CASSMGRTNYGYTF.

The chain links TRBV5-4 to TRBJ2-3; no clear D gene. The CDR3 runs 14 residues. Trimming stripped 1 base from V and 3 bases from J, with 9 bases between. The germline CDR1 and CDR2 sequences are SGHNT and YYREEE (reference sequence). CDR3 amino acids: CASSLPGRTDTQYF. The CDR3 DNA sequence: TGTGCCAGCAGCTTGCCAGGACGGACAGATACGCAGTATTTT. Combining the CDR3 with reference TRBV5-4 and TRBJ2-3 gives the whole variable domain ETGVTQSPTHLIKTRGQQVTLRCSSQSGHNTVSWYQQALGQGPQFIFQYYREEENGRGNFPPRFSGLQFPNYSSELNVNALELDDSALYLCASSLPGRTDTQYFGPGTRLTVL.

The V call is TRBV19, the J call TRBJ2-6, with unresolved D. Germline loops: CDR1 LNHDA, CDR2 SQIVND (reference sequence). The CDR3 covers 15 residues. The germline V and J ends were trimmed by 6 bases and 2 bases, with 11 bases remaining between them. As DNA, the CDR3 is TGTGCCAGTAGACGCAGACACACTGGGGCCAACGTCCTGACTTTC. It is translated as CASRRRHTGANVLTF.

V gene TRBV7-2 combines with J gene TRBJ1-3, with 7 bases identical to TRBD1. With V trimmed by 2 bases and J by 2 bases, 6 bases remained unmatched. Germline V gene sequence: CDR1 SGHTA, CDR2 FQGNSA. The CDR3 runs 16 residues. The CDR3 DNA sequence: TGTGCCAGCAGCTTACACGGACAGGTCCCTGGAAACACCATATATTTT. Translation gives CASSLHGQVPGNTIYF. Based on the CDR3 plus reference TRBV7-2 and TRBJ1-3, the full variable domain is GAGVSQSPSNKVTEKGKDVELRCDPISGHTALYWYRQSLGQGLEFLIYFQGNSAPDKSGLPSDRFSAERTGGSVSTLTIQRTQQEDSAVYLCASSLHGQVPGNTIYFGEGSWLTVV.

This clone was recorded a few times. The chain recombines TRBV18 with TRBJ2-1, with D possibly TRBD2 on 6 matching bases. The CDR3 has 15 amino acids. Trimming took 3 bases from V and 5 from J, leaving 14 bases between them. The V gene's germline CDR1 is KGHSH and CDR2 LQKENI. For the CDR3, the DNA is TGTGCCAGCTCACCTCTAGCGAAGAATAACAATGAGCAGTTCTTC. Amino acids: CASSPLAKNNNEQFF.

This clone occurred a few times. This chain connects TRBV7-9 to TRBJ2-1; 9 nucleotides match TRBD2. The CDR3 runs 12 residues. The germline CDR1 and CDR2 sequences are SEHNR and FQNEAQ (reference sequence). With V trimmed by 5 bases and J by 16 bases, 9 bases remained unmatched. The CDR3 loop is CASSVLLAGEFF. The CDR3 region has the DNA TGTGCCAGCAGCGTACTCTTAGCGGGGGAATTCTTC.

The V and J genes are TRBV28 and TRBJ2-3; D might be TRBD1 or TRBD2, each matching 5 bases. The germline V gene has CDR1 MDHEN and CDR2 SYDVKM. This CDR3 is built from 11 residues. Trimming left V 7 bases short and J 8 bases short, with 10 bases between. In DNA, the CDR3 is TGTGCCAGCACCGCCGGGACTACGCAGTATTTT. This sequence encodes CASTAGTTQYF.

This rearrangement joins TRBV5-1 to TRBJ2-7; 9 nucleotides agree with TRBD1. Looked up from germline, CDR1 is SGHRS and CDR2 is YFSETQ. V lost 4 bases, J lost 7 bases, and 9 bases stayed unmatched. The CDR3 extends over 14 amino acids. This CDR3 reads CASSLRDRVGEQYF. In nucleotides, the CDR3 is TGCGCCAGCAGCCTGCGGGACAGGGTGGGAGAGCAGTACTTC.

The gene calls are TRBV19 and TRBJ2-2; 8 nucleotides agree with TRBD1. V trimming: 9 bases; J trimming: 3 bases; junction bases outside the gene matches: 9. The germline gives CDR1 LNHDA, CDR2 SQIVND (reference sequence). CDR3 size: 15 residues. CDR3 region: CASRRMTGDTGELFF. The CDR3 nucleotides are TGTGCCAGCCGGCGCATGACAGGGGACACCGGGGAGCTGTTTTTT.

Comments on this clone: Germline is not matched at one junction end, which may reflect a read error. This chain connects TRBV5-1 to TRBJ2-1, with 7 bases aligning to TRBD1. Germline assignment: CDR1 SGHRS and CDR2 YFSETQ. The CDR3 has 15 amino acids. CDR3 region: CASSLGQGFYDEQFF. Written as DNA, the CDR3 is TGCGCCAGCAGCTTGGGACAGGGTTTCTACGATGAGCAGTTCTTC.

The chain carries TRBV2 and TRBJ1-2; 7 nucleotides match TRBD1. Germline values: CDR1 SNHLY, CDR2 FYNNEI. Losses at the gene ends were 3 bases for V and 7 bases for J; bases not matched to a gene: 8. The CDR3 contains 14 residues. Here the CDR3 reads CASSEGQPRGGYTF. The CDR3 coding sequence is TGTGCCAGCAGTGAGGGACAGCCTCGGGGTGGCTACACCTTC. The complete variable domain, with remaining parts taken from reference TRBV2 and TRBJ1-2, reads EPEVTQTPSHQVTQMGQEVILRCVPISNHLYFYWYRQILGQKVEFLVSFYNNEISEKSEIFDDQFSVERPDGSNFTLKIRSTKLEDSAMYFCASSEGQPRGGYTFGSGTRLTVV.

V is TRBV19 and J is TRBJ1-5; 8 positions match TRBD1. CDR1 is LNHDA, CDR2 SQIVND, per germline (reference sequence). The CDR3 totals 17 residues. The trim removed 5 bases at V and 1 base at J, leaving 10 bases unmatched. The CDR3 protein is CASSPSAGQESNQPQHF. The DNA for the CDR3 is TGTGCCAGTAGTCCGTCTGCGGGACAGGAAAGCAATCAGCCCCAGCATTTT.

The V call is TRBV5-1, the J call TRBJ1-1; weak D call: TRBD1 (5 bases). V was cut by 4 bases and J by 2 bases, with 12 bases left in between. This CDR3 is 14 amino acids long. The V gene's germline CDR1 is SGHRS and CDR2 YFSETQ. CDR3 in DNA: TGCGCCAGCAGCACTCGGGGGGAAAACACTGAAGCTTTCTTT. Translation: CASSTRGENTEAFF.

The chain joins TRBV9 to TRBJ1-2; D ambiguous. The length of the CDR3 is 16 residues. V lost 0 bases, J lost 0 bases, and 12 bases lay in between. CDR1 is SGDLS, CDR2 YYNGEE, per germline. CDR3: CASSVGGSQANYGYTF. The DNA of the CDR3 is TGTGCCAGCAGCGTAGGTGGCAGCCAAGCTAACTATGGCTACACCTTC.

The CDR3 sequence: CASSSHGGYTEAFF. CDR3 sequence (DNA): TGTGCCAGCAGTAGCCACGGGGGCTACACTGAAGCTTTCTTT. This rearrangement joins TRBV6-6 to TRBJ1-1; the D gene is possibly TRBD1 (6 bases). Trimming took 5 bases from V and 3 from J, leaving 13 bases between them. The CDR3 spans 14 residues. Per germline, CDR1 MNHNY and CDR2 SVGAGI (reference sequence).